Sequencing of this T cell receptor (beta chain) was carried out in a study of T cells in localized non-small cell lung cancer. Comments on this clone: The antigen remains undetermined.

Per the germline V gene, CDR1 is LGHNA and CDR2 is YNFKEQ. V shed 3 bases, J shed 8 bases, and the junction held 4 bases outside the gene matches. The CDR3 contains 14 residues. Using immunoSEQ multiplex PCR, the repertoire was profiled, and TCRdb retains in-frame clones only, with some absent. This table has some 28,000 clones, 70% to 90% appearing once. Findings of the study overall: Heterogeneity cannot be ruled out, as sequencing used one tumor region only. Uninvolved adjacent lung showed peak T cell clonality, exceeding tumor.

The sequence was collected from a woman aged 18-49 years with stage I lung adenocarcinoma. This sequence joins TRBV4-2 and TRBJ1-4; 9 nucleotides align to TRBD1. The material sequenced was peripheral blood, taken before any cancer treatment. CDR3 DNA: TGTGCCAGCAGCCAGGGGACAGGGACGGAAAAACTGTTTTTT. Residues: CASSQGTGTEKLFF.